The present T cell receptor (beta chain) was sequenced within a study of technical replicates of blood from a few donors. CDR1 is LNHDA and CDR2 is SQIVND in the germline V gene (reference sequence). Trimming at V came to 3 bases and at J to 4 bases, leaving 5 bases not matched to a gene. CDR3 size: 14 residues. Produced via immunoSEQ multiplex PCR; TCRdb's table is partial and in-frame only. This sample has roughly 50,000 clones, with about 94% found just once. The sequencing sample was made of PBMCs. The sequence was obtained from a human donor in good health. Some clones in this sample may be carry-over from other donors' samples. The V call is TRBV19, the J call TRBJ2-7, with TRBD2 matching 8 bases. The CDR3 loop is CASSIQRGPYEQYF. CDR3 sequence (DNA): TGTGCCAGTAGTATTCAGCGGGGGCCGTACGAGCAGTACTTC.